Here is one TCR beta chain with its context. Here immunoSEQ multiplex PCR was the method, and the copy in TCRdb shows in-frame clones only, minus some. The sample has 100,000 or so clones; almost 80% are singletons. Germline V gene lookup returns CDR1 ENHRY and CDR2 SYGVKD. Trimming stripped 10 bases from V and 2 bases from J, with 16 bases between. This CDR3 is 14 amino acids long. These data originate in a study of blood T cell repertoires in COVID-19. The receptor comes from a woman between 70 and 85 years old with acute or convalescent COVID-19. Sample: peripheral blood. V usage is TRBV10-3 and J usage is TRBJ2-3; perhaps TRBD2 as D (6 bases). This CDR3 is CATTLAELTDTQYF. DNA of the CDR3: TGTGCCACCACTTTAGCGGAACTCACAGATACGCAGTATTTT.